This TCR beta chain was sequenced for a study of beta chain features in type 1 diabetes. Expressed TCRB transcripts were sequenced, since all the RNA that had been isolated was reverse transcribed. Repertoires were generated with immunoSEQ multiplex PCR, while TCRdb's copy carries only in-frame clones and drops some. In the table there are about 320,000 clones, less than 15% of which are singletons. Study results and caveats: Type 1 diabetes patients showed fewer insertions and more deletions at VDJ junctions.

This clone was seen at least ten times. Antigen specificity is unknown. Germline loops: CDR1 LNHDA, CDR2 SQIVND (reference sequence). Trimming left V 0 bases short and J 5 bases short, with 13 bases between. The CDR3 totals 15 residues. Sequences were obtained from central memory CD4+ T cells from blood. The sequence was obtained from a man aged 25-45 years in good health. This chain joins TRBV19 and TRBJ1-1; D perhaps matches TRBD1 (5 bases). CDR3 sequence: CASSIEGQGRTEAFF. The CDR3 DNA reads TGTGCCAGTAGTATAGAAGGGCAGGGAAGGACTGAAGCTTTCTTT.